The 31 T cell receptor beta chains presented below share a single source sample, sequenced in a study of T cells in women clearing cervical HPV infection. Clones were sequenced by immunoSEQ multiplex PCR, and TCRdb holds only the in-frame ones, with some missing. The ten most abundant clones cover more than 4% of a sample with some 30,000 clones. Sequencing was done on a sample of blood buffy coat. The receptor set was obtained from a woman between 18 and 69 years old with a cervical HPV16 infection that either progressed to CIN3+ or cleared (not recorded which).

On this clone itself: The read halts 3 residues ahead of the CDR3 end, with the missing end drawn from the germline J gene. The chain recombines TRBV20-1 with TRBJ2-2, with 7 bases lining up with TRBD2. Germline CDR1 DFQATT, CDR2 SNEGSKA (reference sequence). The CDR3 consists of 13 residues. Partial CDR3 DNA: TGCAGTGCTGCGGGGGAGGCTAATGAAAAG. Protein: CSAAGEANEK. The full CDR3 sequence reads CSAAGEANEKLFF.

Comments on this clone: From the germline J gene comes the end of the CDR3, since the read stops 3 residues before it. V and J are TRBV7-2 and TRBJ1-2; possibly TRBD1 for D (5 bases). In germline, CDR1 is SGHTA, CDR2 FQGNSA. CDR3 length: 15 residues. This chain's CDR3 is CASSLAGRNTDTYTF. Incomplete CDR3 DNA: TGTGCCAGCAGCTTAGCGGGGCGGAACACAGATACC.

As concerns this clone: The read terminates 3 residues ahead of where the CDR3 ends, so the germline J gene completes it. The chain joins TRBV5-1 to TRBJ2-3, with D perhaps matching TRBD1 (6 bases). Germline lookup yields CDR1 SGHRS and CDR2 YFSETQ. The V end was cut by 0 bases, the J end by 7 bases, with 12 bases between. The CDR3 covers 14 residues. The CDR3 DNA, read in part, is TGCGCCAGCAGCTTGGGCAGGGGCGCGAATACG. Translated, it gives CASSLGRGANT. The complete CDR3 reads CASSLGRGANTQYF.

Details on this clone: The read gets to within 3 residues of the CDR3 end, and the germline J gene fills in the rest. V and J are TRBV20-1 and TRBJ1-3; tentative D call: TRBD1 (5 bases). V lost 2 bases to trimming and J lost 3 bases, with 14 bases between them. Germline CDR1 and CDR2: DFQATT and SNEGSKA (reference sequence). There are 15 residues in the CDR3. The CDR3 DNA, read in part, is TGCAGTGCTAGACCACGCCGGGGGAGTGGAAACACC. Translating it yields CSARPRRGSGNT. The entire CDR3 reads CSARPRRGSGNTIYF.

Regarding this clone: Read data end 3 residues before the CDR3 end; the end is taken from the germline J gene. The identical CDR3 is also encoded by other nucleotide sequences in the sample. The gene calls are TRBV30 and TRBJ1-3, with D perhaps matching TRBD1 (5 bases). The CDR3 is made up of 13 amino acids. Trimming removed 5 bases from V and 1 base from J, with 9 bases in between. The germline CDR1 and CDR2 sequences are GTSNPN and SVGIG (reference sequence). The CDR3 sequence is CAWSRVSGNTIYF. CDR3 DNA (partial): TGTGCCTGGTCCAGGGTATCTGGAAACACC.

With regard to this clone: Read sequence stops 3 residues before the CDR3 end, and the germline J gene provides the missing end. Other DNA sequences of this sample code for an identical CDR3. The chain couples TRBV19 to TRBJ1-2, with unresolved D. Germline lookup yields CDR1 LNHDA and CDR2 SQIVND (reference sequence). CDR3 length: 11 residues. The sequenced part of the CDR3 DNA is TGTGCCAGTAGTATCGGGTACGAC. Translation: CASSIGYD. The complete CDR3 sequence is CASSIGYDYTF.

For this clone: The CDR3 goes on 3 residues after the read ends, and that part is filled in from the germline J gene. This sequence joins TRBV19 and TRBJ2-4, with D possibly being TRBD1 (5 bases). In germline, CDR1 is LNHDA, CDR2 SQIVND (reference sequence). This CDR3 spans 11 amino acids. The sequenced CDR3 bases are TGTGCCAGTAGTACAGGGTATGGT. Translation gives CASSTGYG. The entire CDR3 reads CASSTGYGQYF.

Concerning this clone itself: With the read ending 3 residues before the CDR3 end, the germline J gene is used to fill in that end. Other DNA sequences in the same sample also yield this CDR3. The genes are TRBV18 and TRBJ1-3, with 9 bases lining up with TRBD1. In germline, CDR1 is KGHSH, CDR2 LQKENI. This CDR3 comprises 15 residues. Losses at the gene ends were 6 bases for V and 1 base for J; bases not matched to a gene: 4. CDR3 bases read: TGTGCCAGCTCGATGGGACAGGGATCTGGAAACACC. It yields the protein CASSMGQGSGNT. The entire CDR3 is CASSMGQGSGNTIYF.

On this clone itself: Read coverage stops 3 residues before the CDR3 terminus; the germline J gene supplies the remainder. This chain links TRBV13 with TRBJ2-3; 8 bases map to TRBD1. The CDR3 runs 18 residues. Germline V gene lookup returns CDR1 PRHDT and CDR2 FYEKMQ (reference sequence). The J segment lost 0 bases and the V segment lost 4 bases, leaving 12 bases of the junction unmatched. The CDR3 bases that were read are TGTGCCAGCAGCTCCCCCCTGACCTGGACAGGGAGCACAGATACG. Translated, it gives CASSSPLTWTGSTDT. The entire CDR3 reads CASSSPLTWTGSTDTQYF. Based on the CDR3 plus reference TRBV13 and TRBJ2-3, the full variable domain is AAGVIQSPRHLIKEKRETATLKCYPIPRHDTVYWYQQGPGQDPQFLISFYEKMQSDKGSIPDRFSAQQFSDYHSELNMSSLELGDSALYFCASSSPLTWTGSTDTQYFGPGTRLTVL.

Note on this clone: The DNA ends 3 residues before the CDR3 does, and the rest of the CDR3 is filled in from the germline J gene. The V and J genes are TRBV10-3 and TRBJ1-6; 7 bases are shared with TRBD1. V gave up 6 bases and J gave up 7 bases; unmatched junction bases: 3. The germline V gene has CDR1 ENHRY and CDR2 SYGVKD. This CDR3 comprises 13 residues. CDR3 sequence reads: CAIRGQSNSPLHF. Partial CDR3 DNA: TGTGCCATCAGGGGACAGAGCAATTCACCC.

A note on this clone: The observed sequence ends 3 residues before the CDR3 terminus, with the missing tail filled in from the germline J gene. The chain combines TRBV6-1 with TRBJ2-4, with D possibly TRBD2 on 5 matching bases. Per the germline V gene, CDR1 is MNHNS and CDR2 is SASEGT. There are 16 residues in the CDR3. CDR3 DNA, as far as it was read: TGTGCCAGCAGTGAGAGACCCTGGACTGCGAACTATGGT. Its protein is CASSERPWTANYG. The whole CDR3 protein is CASSERPWTANYGQYF.

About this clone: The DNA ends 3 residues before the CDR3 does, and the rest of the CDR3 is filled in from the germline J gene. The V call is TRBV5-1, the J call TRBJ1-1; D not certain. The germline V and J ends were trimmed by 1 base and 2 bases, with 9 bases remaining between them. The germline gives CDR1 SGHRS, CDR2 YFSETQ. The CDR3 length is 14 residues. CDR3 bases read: TGCGCCAGCAGCTTGACAGAGATTAACACTGAA. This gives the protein CASSLTEINTE. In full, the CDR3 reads CASSLTEINTEAFF.

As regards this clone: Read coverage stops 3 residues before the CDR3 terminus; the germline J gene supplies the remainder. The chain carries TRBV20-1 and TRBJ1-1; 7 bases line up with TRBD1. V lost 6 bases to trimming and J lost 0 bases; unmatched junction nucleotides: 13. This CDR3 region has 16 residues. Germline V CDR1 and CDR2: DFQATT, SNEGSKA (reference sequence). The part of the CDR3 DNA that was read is TGCAGTGCCATCAGGGGGGCAGACCTCATGAACACTGAA. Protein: CSAIRGADLMNTE. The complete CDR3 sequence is CSAIRGADLMNTEAFF.

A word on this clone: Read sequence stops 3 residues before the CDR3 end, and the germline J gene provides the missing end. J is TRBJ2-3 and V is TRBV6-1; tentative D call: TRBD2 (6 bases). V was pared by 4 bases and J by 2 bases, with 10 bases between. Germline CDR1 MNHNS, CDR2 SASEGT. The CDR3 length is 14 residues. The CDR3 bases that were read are TGTGCCAGCAGTGTATTAGCGGACACAGATACG. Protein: CASSVLADTDT. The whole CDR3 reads CASSVLADTDTQYF.

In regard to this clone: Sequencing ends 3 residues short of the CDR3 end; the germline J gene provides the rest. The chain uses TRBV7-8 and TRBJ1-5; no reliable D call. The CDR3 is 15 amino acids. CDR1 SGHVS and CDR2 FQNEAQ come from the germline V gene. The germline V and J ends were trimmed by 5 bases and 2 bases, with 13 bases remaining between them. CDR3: CASSPHSLGNQPQHF. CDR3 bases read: TGTGCCAGCAGCCCACACAGTCTGGGCAATCAGCCC. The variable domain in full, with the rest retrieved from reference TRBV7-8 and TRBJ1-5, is GAGVSQSPRYKVAKRGQDVALRCDPISGHVSLFWYQQALGQGPEFLTYFQNEAQLDKSGLPSDRFFAERPEGSVSTLKIQRTQQEDSAVYLCASSPHSLGNQPQHFGDGTRLSIL.

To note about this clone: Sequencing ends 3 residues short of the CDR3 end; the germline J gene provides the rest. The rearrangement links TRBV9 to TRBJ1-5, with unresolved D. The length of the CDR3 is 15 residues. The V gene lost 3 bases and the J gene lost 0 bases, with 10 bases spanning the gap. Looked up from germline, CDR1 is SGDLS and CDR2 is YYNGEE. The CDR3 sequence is CASSAEAHSNQPQHF. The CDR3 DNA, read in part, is TGTGCCAGCAGCGCAGAGGCCCATAGCAATCAGCCC.

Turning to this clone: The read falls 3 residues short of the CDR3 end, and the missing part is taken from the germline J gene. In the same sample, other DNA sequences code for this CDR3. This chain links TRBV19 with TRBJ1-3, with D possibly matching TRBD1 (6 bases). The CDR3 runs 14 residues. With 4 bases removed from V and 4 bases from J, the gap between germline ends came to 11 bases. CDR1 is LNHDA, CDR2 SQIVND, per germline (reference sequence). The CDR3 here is CASSNTGYGNTIYF. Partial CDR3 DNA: TGTGCCAGTAGTAATACAGGGTACGGAAACACC.

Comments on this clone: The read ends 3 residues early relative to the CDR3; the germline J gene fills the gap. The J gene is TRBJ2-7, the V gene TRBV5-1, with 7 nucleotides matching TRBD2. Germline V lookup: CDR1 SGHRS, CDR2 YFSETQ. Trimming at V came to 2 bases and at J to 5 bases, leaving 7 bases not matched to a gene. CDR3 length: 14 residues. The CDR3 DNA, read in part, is TGCGCCAGCAGCTTTGGGGGGAGGGGCGACGAG. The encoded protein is CASSFGGRGDE. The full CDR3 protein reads CASSFGGRGDEQYF.

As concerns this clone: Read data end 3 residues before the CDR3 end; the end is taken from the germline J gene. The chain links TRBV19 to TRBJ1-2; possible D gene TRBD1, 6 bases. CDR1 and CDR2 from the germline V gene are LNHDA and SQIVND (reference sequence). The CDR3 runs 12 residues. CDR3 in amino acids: CASRTGFNDYTF. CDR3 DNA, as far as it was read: TGTGCCAGTAGAACAGGGTTCAATGAC. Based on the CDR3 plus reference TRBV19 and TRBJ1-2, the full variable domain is DGGITQSPKYLFRKEGQNVTLSCEQNLNHDAMYWYRQDPGQGLRLIYYSQIVNDFQKGDIAEGYSVSREKKESFPLTVTSAQKNPTAFYLCASRTGFNDYTFGSGTRLTVV.

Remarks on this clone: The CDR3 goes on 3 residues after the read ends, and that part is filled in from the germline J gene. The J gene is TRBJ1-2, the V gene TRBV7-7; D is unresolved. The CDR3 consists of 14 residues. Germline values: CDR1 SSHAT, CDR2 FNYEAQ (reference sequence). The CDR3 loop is CASSLELAADDYTF. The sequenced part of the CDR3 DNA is TGTGCCAGCAGCTTAGAACTAGCGGCGGATGAC. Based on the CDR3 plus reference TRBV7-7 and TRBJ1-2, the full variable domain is GAGVSQSPRYKVTKRGQDVTLRCDPISSHATLYWYQQALGQGPEFLTYFNYEAQPDKSGLPSDRFSAERPEGSISTLTIQRTEQRDSAMYRCASSLELAADDYTFGSGTRLTVV.

The CDR3 protein is CATSRDVRGGSPLHF. The CDR3 bases that were read are TGTGCCACCAGCAGAGATGTCAGGGGTGGATCACCC. The J gene is TRBJ1-6, the V gene TRBV15; tentatively, D is TRBD1 (6 bases). The read ends 3 residues shy of where the CDR3 ends; the end is completed using the germline J gene. The V end was cut by 0 bases, the J end by 10 bases, with 13 bases between. The CDR3 runs 15 residues. Germline lookup yields CDR1 LNHNV and CDR2 YYDKDF (reference sequence).

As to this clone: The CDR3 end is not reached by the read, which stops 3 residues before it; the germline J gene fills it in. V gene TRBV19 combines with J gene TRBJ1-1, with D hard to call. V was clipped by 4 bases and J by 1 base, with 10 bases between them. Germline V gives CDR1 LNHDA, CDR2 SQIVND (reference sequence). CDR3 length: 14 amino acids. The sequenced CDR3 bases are TGTGCCAGTAGTAAGGCCAGAGGGAACACTGAA. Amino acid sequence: CASSKARGNTE. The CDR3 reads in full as CASSKARGNTEAFF.

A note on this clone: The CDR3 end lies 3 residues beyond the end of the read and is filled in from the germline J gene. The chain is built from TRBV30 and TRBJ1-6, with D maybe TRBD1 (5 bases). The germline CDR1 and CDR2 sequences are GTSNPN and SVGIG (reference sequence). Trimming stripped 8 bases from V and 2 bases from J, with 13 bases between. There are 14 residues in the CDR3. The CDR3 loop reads CAGVGGTYNSPLHF. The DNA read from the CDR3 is TGTGCCGGGGTGGGGGGGACCTATAATTCACCC.

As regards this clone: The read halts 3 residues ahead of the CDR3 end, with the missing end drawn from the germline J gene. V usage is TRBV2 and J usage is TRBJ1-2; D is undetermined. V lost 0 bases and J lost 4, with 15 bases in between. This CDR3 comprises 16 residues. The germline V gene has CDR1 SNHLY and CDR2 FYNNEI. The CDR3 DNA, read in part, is TGTGCCAGCAGTGAAGCGCTTTCGCTGAGGGCCTATGGC. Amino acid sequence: CASSEALSLRAYG. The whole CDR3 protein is CASSEALSLRAYGYTF. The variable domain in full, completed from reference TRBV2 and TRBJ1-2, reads EPEVTQTPSHQVTQMGQEVILRCVPISNHLYFYWYRQILGQKVEFLVSFYNNEISEKSEIFDDQFSVERPDGSNFTLKIRSTKLEDSAMYFCASSEALSLRAYGYTFGSGTRLTVV.

The sequenced part of the CDR3 DNA is TGTGCCAGCTCACCACCGACAGCCGCTTCGAATGAG. It is translated as CASSPPTAASNE. The CDR3 reads in full as CASSPPTAASNEQFF. The chain recombines TRBV18 with TRBJ2-1; D might be TRBD1 (5 bases). The CDR3 end is not reached by the read, which stops 3 residues before it; the germline J gene fills it in. Germline CDR1 is KGHSH and CDR2 is LQKENI. The CDR3 runs 15 residues. The V end lost 0 bases, the J end lost 7 bases, and 13 bases lay between the germline ends.

CDR3 bases read: TGCGCCAGCAGCTGGACACAGGGGGGAGGCACAGATACG. This sequence encodes CASSWTQGGGTDT. In full, the CDR3 reads CASSWTQGGGTDTQYF. The V gene is TRBV5-1, the J gene TRBJ2-3, with 8 bases lining up with TRBD1. The read ends 3 residues shy of where the CDR3 ends; the end is completed using the germline J gene. CDR1 and CDR2 (germline): SGHRS, YFSETQ. The length of the CDR3 is 16 residues. Germline trimming cut 3 bases from V and 1 base from J; bases unmatched to any gene: 7.

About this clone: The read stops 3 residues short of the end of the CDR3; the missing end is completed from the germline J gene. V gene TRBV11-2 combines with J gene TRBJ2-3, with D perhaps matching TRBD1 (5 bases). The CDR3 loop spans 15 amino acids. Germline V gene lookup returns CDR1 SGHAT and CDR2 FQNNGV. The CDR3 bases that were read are TGTGCCAGCAGCTTAAGGGCGACAGCTAGTGCGACG. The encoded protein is CASSLRATASAT. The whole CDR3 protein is CASSLRATASATQYF.

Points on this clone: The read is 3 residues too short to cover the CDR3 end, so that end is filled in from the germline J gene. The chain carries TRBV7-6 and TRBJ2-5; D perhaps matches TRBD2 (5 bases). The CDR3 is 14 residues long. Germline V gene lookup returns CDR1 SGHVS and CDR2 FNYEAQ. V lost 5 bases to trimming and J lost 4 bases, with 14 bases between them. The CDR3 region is CASSPRRVGETQYF. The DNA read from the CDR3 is TGTGCCAGCAGCCCCAGGCGGGTGGGAGAGACC.

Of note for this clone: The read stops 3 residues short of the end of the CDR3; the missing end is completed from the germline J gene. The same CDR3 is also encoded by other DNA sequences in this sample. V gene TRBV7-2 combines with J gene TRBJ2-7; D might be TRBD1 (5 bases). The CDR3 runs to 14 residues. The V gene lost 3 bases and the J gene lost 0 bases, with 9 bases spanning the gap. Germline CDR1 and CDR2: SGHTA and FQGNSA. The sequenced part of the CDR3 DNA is TGTGCCAGCAGCTTCGGGCAGGGCTCCTACGAG. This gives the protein CASSFGQGSYE. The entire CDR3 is CASSFGQGSYEQYF.

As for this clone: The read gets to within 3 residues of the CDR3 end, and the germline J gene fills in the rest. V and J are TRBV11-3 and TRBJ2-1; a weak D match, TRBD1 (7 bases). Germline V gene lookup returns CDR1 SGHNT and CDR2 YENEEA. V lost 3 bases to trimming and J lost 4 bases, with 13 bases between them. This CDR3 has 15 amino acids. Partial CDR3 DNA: TGTGCCAGCAGCTTGGCGGGACAGCCTTACAATGAG. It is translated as CASSLAGQPYNE. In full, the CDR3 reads CASSLAGQPYNEQFF.

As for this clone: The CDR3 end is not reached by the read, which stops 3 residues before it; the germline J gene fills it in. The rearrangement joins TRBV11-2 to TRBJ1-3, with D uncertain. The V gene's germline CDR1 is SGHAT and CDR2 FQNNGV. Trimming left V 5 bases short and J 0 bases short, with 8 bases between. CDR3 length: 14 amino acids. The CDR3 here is CASSRQHSGNTIYF. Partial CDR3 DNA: TGTGCCAGCAGCCGACAACACTCTGGAAACACC. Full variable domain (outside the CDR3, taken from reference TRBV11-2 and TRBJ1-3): EAGVAQSPRYKIIEKRQSVAFWCNPISGHATLYWYQQILGQGPKLLIQFQNNGVVDDSQLPKDRFSAERLKGVDSTLKIQPAKLEDSAVYLCASSRQHSGNTIYFGEGSWLTVV.